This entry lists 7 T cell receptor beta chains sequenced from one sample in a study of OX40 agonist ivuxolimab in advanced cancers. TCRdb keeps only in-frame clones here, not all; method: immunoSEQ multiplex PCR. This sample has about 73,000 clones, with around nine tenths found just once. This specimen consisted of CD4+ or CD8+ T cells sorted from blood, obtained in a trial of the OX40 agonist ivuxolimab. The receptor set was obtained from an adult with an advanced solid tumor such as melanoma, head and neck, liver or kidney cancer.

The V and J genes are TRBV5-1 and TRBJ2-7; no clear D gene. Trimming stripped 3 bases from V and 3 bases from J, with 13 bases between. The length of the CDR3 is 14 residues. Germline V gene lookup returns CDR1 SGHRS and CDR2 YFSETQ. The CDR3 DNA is TGCGCCAGCAGCTACGACTCCTCGGGCTACGAGCAGTACTTC. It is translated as CASSYDSSGYEQYF.

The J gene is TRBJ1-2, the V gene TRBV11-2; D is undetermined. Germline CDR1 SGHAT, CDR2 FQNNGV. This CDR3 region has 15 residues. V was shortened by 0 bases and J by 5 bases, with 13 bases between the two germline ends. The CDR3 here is CASSLDQRGWYGYTF. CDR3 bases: TGTGCCAGCAGCTTAGATCAGCGAGGGTGGTATGGCTACACCTTC.

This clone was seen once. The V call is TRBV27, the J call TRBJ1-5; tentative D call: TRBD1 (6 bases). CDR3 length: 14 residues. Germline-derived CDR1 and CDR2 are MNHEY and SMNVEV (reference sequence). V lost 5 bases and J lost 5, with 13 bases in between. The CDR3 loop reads CASSLQGSHQPQHF. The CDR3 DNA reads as TGTGCCAGCAGTCTACAGGGATCCCATCAGCCCCAGCATTTT.

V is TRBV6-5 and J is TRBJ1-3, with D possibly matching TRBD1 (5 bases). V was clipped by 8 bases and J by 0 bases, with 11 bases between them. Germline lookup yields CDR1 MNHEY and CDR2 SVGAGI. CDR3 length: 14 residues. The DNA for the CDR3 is TGTGCCAGCTCTGACAGCTCCTCTGGAAACACCATATATTTT. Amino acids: CASSDSSSGNTIYF.

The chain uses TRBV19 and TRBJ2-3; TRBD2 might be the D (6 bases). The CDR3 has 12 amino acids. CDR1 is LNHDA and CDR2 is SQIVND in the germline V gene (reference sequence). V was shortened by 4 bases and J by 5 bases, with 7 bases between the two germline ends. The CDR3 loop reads CASSTGRDTQYF. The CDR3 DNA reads TGTGCCAGTAGTACCGGGAGAGATACGCAGTATTTT.

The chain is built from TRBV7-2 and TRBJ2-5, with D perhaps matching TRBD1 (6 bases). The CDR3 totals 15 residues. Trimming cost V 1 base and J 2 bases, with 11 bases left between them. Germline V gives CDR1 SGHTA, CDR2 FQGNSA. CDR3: CASSLDRVGQETQYF. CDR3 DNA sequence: TGTGCCAGCAGCTTAGACAGGGTAGGACAAGAGACCCAGTACTTC.

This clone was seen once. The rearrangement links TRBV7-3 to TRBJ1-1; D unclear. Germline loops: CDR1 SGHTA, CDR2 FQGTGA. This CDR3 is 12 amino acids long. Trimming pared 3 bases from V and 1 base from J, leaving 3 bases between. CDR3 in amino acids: CASSLQNTEAFF. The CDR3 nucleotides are TGTGCCAGCAGCTTGCAGAACACTGAAGCTTTCTTT.